The rows below give T cell receptor beta chains drawn from one sample of a study of T-cell memory formation after mild COVID-19. MiXCR was run by TCRdb on the 5' RACE reads, yielding one entry per CDR3 protein. This table holds over 250,000 distinct CDR3 sequences, less than 20% found once. Sequences were obtained from PBMCs or a T cell subset sorted from them (not recorded which). Source of these receptors: a man between 18 and 35 years old who had mild COVID-19 (a few samples of this study predate the infection). Cell type and time point are not known. Both conserved end residues are part of each CDR3. The D gene is left open where the match is weak. Not every row has a clone size; where given, it reads once, few, many or a size class.

D	V	J	size	CDR3	DNA
TRBD2	TRBV7-6	TRBJ2-1	.	CASTGGAGFEQFF	TGTGCCAGCACGGGGGGGGCAGGATTTGAGCAGTTCTTC
TRBD2	TRBV9	TRBJ2-3	.	CASSVVGAGTSSNTQYF	TGTGCCAGCAGCGTAGTGGGGGCCGGGACTAGCTCCAATACGCAGTATTTT
.	TRBV4-1	TRBJ2-7	many	CASSHAQTYEQYF	TGCGCCAGCAGCCATGCACAAACCTACGAGCAGTACTTC
.	TRBV7-6	TRBJ2-2	.	CASSLAQVRAGGELFF	TGTGCCAGCAGCTTAGCGCAAGTCCGGGCCGGCGGGGAGCTGTTTTTT
.	TRBV5-6	TRBJ2-2	few	CASSLSGALFF	TGTGCCAGCAGCTTGTCAGGGGCGCTGTTTTTT
.	TRBV15	TRBJ2-1	few	CATSTGAPYNEQFF	TGTGCCACCAGCACGGGGGCGCCCTACAATGAGCAGTTCTTC
.	TRBV3-1	TRBJ2-1	few	CASSPTGSPYNEQFF	TGTGCCAGCAGCCCAACGGGGTCCCCCTACAATGAGCAGTTCTTC
.	TRBV12-5	TRBJ2-5	.	CASGLLRAGETQYF	TGTGCTAGTGGTTTGCTCCGGGCTGGAGAGACCCAGTACTTC
.	TRBV11-2	TRBJ2-3	.	CASADSLTDTQYF	TGTGCCAGCGCCGACAGCCTCACAGATACGCAGTATTTT
.	TRBV27	TRBJ1-2	.	CASSFRVGHGYTF	TGTGCCAGCAGTTTCAGGGTGGGTCATGGCTACACCTTC
TRBD1	TRBV7-3	TRBJ2-3	.	CASSRGQGNFDTQYF	TGTGCCAGCAGCCGGGGACAGGGAAATTTTGATACGCAGTATTTT
.	TRBV20-1	TRBJ2-2	many	CSARVASINTGELFF	TGCAGTGCTAGAGTGGCTAGTATCAACACCGGGGAGCTGTTTTTT
.	TRBV7-8	TRBJ2-1	.	CASSLHRDLYNEQFF	TGTGCCAGCAGCTTACACAGGGATCTCTACAATGAGCAGTTCTTC
.	TRBV5-1	TRBJ1-1	few	CASSLASIADGSFTEAFF	TGCGCCAGCAGCCTCGCTTCCATAGCTGATGGGTCTTTCACTGAAGCTTTCTTT
.	TRBV7-6	TRBJ2-3	.	CASSLRGYSSTDTQYF	TGTGCCAGCAGCTTACGGGGGTACTCTAGCACAGATACGCAGTATTTT
.	TRBV7-6	TRBJ2-7	many	CASSLKSGPPYEQYF	TGTGCCAGCAGCTTAAAAAGCGGGCCTCCCTACGAGCAGTACTTC
TRBD2	TRBV11-2	TRBJ2-3	few	CASSLEAGGYTDTQYF	TGTGCCAGCAGCTTAGAGGCGGGGGGCTACACAGATACGCAGTATTTT
TRBD2	TRBV3-1	TRBJ2-5	.	CASSLGAGQETQYF	TGTGCCAGCAGCCTTGGAGCGGGGCAAGAGACCCAGTACTTC
TRBD2	TRBV27	TRBJ2-1	.	CASSLSAGNYNEQFF	TGTGCCAGCAGTCTCTCAGCGGGGAACTACAATGAGCAGTTCTTC
.	TRBV24-1	TRBJ2-5	.	CATSDAKAGGVLQETQYF	TGTGCCACCAGTGACGCTAAGGCTGGGGGCGTCCTCCAAGAGACCCAGTACTTC
.	TRBV9	TRBJ2-2	.	CASSMPKIRGTGELFF	TGTGCCAGCAGCATGCCGAAGATTAGGGGCACCGGGGAGCTGTTTTTT
.	TRBV29-1	TRBJ1-3	.	CSVELSSGYRFGNTIYF	TGCAGCGTTGAACTATCTTCAGGGTACCGCTTCGGAAACACCATATATTTT
TRBD1	TRBV29-1	TRBJ2-5	few	CSVHGQGKETQYF	TGCAGCGTCCATGGACAGGGTAAAGAGACCCAGTACTTC
TRBD1	TRBV19	TRBJ1-1	.	CASSEAGGGLTEAFF	TGTGCCAGTAGTGAAGCAGGGGGTGGATTAACTGAAGCTTTCTTT
TRBD1	TRBV6-6	TRBJ1-5	.	CASSYSRTGRDQPQHF	TGTGCCAGCAGTTACTCCCGGACAGGGAGGGATCAGCCCCAGCATTTT
TRBD2	TRBV7-8	TRBJ2-7	.	CASSLAFGSGGFGEQYF	TGTGCCAGCAGCTTAGCGTTCGGTAGCGGGGGTTTCGGCGAGCAGTACTTC
TRBD2	TRBV6-5	TRBJ2-2	few	CASNRASGTNTGELFF	TGTGCCAGCAATCGGGCTAGCGGGACGAACACCGGGGAGCTGTTTTTT
TRBD2	TRBV12-3/TRBV12-4	TRBJ2-1	few	CASSGGLAGRGEQFF	TGTGCCAGCAGCGGGGGACTAGCTGGGCGAGGTGAGCAGTTCTTC
.	TRBV12-3/TRBV12-4	TRBJ2-2	few	CASRQAGELFF	TGTGCCAGCAGGCAGGCCGGGGAGCTGTTTTTT
TRBD1	TRBV7-8	TRBJ1-3	.	CASTEQGAVSGNTIYF	TGTGCCAGCACCGAACAGGGGGCCGTCTCTGGAAACACCATATATTTT
.	TRBV27	TRBJ1-4	.	CAAPGREWQKLFF	TGTGCCGCTCCCGGCCGGGAGTGGCAAAAACTGTTTTTT
.	TRBV4-1	TRBJ2-1	few	CASSPGSQQFF	TGCGCCAGCAGCCCTGGTTCTCAGCAGTTCTTC
.	TRBV6-2/TRBV6-3	TRBJ2-7	few	CASSSAWDPREQYF	TGTGCCAGCAGTTCTGCCTGGGACCCGCGCGAGCAGTACTTC
.	TRBV5-4	TRBJ2-1	few	CASSFPFSEYEFF	TGTGCCAGCAGCTTCCCATTTTCGGAGTACGAGTTCTTC
TRBD2	TRBV7-9	TRBJ2-5	.	CASSFFPRGGPDQETQYF	TGTGCCAGCAGCTTTTTTCCCCGCGGGGGGCCCGATCAAGAGACCCAGTACTTC
.	TRBV27	TRBJ2-4	few	CASGGVTIYF	TGTGCCAGCGGCGGGGTCACCATCTACTTC
.	TRBV12-3/TRBV12-4	TRBJ1-5	.	CASGQSGIDDQPQHF	TGTGCCAGCGGTCAGTCAGGGATTGACGATCAGCCCCAGCATTTT
TRBD1	TRBV7-2	TRBJ2-5	few	CASSLRSPTGRETQYF	TGTGCCAGCAGCTTAAGGAGTCCGACAGGGCGAGAGACCCAGTACTTC
.	TRBV7-2	TRBJ2-1	.	CASSSPGGDSYNEQFF	TGTGCCAGCAGCTCCCCGGGGGGCGACTCCTACAATGAGCAGTTCTTC
TRBD2	TRBV7-2	TRBJ2-3	.	CASSLNRGGLGDTQYF	TGTGCCAGCAGCTTAAATCGGGGGGGCCTCGGGGATACGCAGTATTTT
.	TRBV6-6	TRBJ1-5	.	CASRDREPQHF	TGTGCCAGCAGAGATCGAGAGCCCCAGCATTTT